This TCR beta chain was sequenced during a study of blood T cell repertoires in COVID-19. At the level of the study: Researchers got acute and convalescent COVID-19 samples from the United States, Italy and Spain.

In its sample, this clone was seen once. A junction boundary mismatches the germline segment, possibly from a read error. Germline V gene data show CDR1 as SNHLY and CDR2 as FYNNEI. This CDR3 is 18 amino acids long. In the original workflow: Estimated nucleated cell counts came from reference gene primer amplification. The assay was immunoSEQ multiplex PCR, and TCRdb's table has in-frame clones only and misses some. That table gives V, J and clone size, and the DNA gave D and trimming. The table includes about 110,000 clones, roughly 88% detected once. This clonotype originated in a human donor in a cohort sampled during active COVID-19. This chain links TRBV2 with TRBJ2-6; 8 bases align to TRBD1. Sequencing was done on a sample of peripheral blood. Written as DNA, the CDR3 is TGTGCCAGCACTGAATATACAGGGGGGTACTCTGGGGCCAACGTCCTGACTTTC. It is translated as CASTEYTGGYSGANVLTF. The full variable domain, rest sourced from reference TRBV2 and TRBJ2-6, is EPEVTQTPSHQVTQMGQEVILRCVPISNHLYFYWYRQILGQKVEFLVSFYNNEISEKSEIFDDQFSVERPDGSNFTLKIRSTKLEDSAMYFCASTEYTGGYSGANVLTFGAGSRLTVL.